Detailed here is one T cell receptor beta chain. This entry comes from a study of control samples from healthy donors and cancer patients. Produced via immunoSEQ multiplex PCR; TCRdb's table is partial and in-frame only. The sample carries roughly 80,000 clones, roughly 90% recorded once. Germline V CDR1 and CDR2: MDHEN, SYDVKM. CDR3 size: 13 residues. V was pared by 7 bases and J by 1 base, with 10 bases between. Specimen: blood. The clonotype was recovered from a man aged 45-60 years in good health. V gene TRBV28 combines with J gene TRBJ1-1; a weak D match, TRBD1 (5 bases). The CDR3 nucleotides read TGTGCCAGCACCATCACAGGGAACACTGAAGCTTTCTTT. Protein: CASTITGNTEAFF.